This T cell receptor (beta chain) was sequenced during a study of post-analysis software for immune sequencing data. Across the whole study: Relapsing-remitting, secondary progressive and progressive-relapsing courses of multiple sclerosis were included.

TCR beta libraries were prepared from cDNA with unique molecular identifiers. Yield was roughly 0.5 million cDNA molecules from around 1 to 9.1 million T cells. A single record per CDR3 protein comes from TCRdb applying MiXCR to the PCR reads. The sample consists of around 440,000 distinct CDR3 sequences, roughly 45% of them appearing once. CDR3 length equals 13 residues. Trimming removed 0 bases at V and 8 bases at J, with 10 bases between. Per germline, CDR1 MNHEY and CDR2 SVGAGI. Regarding this clonotype: Its antigen is as yet unknown.

Broader study findings: Diversity measured as normalized Chao1 was significantly lower in multiple sclerosis patients than in controls. Batch-mates among the samples co-clustered strongly by F measure. Patients carried a handful of TRBV segments more frequently than controls did, and TRBV5-6, TRBV5-1 and TRBV20-1 were among them.

Sequencing was done on a sample of blood. The receptor was derived from a girl aged 10-17 years with multiple sclerosis. The genes are TRBV6-5 and TRBJ1-1; D uncertain. This chain's CDR3 is CASSYSGAGEAFF. CDR3 nucleotides: TGTGCCAGCAGTTACTCAGGCGCGGGCGAAGCTTTCTTT.